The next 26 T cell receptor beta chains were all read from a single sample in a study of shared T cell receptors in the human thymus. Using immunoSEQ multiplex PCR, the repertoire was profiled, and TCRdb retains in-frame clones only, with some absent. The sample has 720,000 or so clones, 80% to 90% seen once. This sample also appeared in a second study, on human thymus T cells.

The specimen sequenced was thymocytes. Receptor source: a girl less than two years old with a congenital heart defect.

The CDR3 here is CASSLTSWGTGELFF. The CDR3 region has the DNA TGCGCCAGCAGCTTGACTAGCTGGGGCACCGGGGAGCTGTTTTTT. The chain employs TRBV5-1 and TRBJ2-2; possible D gene TRBD2, 6 bases. Germline V lookup: CDR1 SGHRS, CDR2 YFSETQ. The CDR3 is 15 residues long. V was clipped by 1 base and J by 4 bases, with 11 bases between them.

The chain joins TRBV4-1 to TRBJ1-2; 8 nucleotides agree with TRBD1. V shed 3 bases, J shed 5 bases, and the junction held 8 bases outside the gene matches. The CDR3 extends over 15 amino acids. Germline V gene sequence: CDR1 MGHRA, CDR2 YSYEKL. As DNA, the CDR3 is TGCGCCAGCAGCCACACGGACAGGGCCTTTTATGGCTACACCTTC. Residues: CASSHTDRAFYGYTF.

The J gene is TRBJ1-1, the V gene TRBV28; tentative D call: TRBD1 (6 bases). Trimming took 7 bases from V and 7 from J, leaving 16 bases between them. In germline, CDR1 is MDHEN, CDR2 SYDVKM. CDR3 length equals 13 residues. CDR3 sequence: CASNRDPLIEAFF. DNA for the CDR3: TGTGCCAGCAACAGGGACCCTCTAATTGAAGCTTTCTTT.

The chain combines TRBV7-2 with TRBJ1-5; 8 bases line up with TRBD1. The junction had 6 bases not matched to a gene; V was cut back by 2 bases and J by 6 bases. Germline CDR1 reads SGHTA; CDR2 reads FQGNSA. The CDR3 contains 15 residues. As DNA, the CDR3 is TGTGCCAGCAGCTTAACAGGGGGAGGGGGTCAGCCCCAGCATTTT. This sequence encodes CASSLTGGGGQPQHF.

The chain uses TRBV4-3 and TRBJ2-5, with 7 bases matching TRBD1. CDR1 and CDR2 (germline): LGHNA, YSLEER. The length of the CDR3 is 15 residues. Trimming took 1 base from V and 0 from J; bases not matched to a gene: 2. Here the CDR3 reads CASSQVGGYQETQYF. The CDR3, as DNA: TGCGCCAGCAGCCAAGTAGGGGGCTACCAAGAGACCCAGTACTTC.

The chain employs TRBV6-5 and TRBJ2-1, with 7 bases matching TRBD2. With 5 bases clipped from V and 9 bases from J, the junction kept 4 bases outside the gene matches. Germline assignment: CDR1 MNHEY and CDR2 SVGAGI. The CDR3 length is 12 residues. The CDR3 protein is CASSGGGLEQFF. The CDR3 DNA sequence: TGTGCCAGCAGTGGGGGGGGACTTGAGCAGTTCTTC.

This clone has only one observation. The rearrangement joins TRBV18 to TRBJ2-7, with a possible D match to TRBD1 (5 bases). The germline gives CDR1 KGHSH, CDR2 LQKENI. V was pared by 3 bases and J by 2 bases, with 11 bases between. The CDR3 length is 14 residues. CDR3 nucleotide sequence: TGTGCCAGCTCACCGGAGCAGGGCCCCTACGAGCAGTACTTC. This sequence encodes CASSPEQGPYEQYF.

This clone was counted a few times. The CDR3 region is CASSLALTGKPGNTIYF. CDR3 DNA sequence: TGTGCCAGCAGCTTAGCCCTTACGGGGAAGCCTGGAAACACCATATATTTT. The chain combines TRBV7-8 with TRBJ1-3, with no clear D. The CDR3 consists of 17 residues. Germline loops: CDR1 SGHVS, CDR2 FQNEAQ. Trimming pared 0 bases from V and 2 bases from J, leaving 14 bases between.

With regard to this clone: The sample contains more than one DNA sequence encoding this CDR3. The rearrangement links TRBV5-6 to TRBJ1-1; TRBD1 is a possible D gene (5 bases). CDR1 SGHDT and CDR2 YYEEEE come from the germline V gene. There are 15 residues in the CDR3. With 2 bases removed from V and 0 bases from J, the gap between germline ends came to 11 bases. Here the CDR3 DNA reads TGTGCCAGCAGCTTAAAGGACATTGTGAACACTGAAGCTTTCTTT. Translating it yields CASSLKDIVNTEAFF.

The CDR3 sequence: CASRSRDRSYEQYF. In DNA form, the CDR3 reads TGTGCCAGCAGAAGCCGGGACAGGAGTTACGAGCAGTACTTC. This rearrangement joins TRBV25-1 to TRBJ2-7; 8 bases agree with TRBD1. Germline V gene sequence: CDR1 MGHDK, CDR2 SYGVNS. The J segment lost 4 bases and the V segment lost 6 bases, leaving 8 bases of the junction unmatched. This CDR3 contains 14 residues.

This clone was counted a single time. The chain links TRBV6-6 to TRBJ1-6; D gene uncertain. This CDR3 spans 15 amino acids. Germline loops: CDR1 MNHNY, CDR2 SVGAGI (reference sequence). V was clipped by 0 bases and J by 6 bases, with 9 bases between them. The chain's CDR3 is CASSYSREVNSPLHF. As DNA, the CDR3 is TGTGCCAGCAGTTACTCGAGGGAGGTTAATTCACCCCTCCACTTT.

The CDR3: CATSTRREKNTTDTQYF. The CDR3 DNA follows: TGTGCCACCAGCACCAGGAGGGAAAAAAACACTACAGATACGCAGTATTTT. The chain recombines TRBV15 with TRBJ2-3, with D possibly TRBD2 on 6 matching bases. From germline, CDR1 is LNHNV and CDR2 YYDKDF (reference sequence). This CDR3 has 17 amino acids. The ends were cut back, 4 bases at V and 3 bases at J, with 20 bases in the middle.

The CDR3 bases are TGTGCCAGCAGCTTAGTAGGCGGGGGAAACACCGGGGAGCTGTTTTTT. It translates to CASSLVGGGNTGELFF. The chain combines TRBV7-6 with TRBJ2-2, with TRBD2 matching over 7 bases. CDR1 is SGHVS and CDR2 is FNYEAQ in the germline V gene. CDR3 length equals 16 residues. V shed 1 base, J shed 2 bases, and the junction held 4 bases outside the gene matches.

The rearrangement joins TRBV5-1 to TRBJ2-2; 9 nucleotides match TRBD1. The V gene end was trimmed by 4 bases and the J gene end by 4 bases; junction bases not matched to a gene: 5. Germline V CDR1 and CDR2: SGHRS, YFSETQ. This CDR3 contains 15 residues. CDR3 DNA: TGCGCCAGCAGCCCGGGGACAGGGTCCACCGGGGAGCTGTTTTTT. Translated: CASSPGTGSTGELFF.

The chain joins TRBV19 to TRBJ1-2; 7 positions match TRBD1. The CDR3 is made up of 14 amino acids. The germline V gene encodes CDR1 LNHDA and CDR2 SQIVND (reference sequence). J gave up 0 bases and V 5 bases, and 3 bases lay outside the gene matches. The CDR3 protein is CASSLGTANYGYTF. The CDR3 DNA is TGTGCCAGTAGTTTGGGGACAGCTAACTATGGCTACACCTTC.

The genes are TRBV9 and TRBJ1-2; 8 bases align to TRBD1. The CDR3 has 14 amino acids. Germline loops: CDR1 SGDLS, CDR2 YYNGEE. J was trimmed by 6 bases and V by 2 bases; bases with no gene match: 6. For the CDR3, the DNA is TGTGCCAGCAGCGTCGGACAGGGTGAGGATGGCTACACCTTC. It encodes CASSVGQGEDGYTF.

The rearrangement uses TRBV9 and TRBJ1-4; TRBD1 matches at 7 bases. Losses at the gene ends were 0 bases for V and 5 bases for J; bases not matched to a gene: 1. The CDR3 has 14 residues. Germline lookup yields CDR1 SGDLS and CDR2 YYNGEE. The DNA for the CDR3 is TGTGCCAGCAGCGTAGAACAGGGGAATGAAAAACTGTTTTTT. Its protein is CASSVEQGNEKLFF.

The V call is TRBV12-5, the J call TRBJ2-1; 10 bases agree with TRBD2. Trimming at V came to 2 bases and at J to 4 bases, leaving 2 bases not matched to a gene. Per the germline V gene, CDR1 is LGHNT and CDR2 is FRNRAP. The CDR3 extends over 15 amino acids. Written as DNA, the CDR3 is TGTGCTAGTGGTTTGCCTAGCGGGGGATACAATGAGCAGTTCTTC. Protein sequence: CASGLPSGGYNEQFF. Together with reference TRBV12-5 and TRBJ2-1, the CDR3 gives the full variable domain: DARVTQTPRHKVTEMGQEVTMRCQPILGHNTVFWYRQTMMQGLELLAYFRNRAPLDDSGMPKDRFSAEMPDATLATLKIQPSEPRDSAVYFCASGLPSGGYNEQFFGPGTRLTVL.

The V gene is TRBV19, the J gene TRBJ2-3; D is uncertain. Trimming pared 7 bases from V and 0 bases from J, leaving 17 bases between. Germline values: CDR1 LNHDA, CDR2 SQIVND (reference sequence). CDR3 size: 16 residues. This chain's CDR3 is CASTSSPLGSTDTQYF. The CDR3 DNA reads TGTGCCAGTACCTCCTCCCCCCTAGGTAGCACAGATACGCAGTATTTT. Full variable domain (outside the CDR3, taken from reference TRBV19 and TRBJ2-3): DGGITQSPKYLFRKEGQNVTLSCEQNLNHDAMYWYRQDPGQGLRLIYYSQIVNDFQKGDIAEGYSVSREKKESFPLTVTSAQKNPTAFYLCASTSSPLGSTDTQYFGPGTRLTVL.

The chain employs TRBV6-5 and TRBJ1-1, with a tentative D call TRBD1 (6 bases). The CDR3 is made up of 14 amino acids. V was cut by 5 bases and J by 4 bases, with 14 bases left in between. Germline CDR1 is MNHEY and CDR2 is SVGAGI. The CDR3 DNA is TGTGCCAGCAGTCAACAGGGATTGGGCACTGAAGCTTTCTTT. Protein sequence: CASSQQGLGTEAFF.

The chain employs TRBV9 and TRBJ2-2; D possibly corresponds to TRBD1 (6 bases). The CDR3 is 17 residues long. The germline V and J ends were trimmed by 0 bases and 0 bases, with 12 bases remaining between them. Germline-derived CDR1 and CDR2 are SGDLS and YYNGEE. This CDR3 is CASSVGPGQPNTGELFF. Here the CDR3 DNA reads TGTGCCAGCAGCGTAGGACCCGGACAGCCGAACACCGGGGAGCTGTTTTTT.

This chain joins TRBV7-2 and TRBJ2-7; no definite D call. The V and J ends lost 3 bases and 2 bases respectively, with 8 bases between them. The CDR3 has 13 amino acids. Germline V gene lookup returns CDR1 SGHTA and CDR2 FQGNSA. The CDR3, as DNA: TGTGCCAGCAGCTTTAAGCCCCCCTACGAGCAGTACTTC. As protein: CASSFKPPYEQYF.

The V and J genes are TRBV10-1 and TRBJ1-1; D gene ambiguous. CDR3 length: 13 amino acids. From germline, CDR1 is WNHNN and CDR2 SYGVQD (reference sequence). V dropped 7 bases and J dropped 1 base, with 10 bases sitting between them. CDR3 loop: CASNRGRNTEAFF. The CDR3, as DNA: TGCGCCAGCAACCGAGGCAGGAACACTGAAGCTTTCTTT.

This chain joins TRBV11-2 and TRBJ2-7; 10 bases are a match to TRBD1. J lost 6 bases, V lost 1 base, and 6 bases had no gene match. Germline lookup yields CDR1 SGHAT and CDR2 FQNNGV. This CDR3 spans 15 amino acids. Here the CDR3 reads CASSLGAGQGGEQYF. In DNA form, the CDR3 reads TGTGCCAGCAGCTTAGGGGCCGGACAGGGGGGCGAGCAGTACTTC. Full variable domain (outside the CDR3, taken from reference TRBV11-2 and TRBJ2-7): EAGVAQSPRYKIIEKRQSVAFWCNPISGHATLYWYQQILGQGPKLLIQFQNNGVVDDSQLPKDRFSAERLKGVDSTLKIQPAKLEDSAVYLCASSLGAGQGGEQYFGPGTRLTVT.

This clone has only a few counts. For the CDR3, the DNA is TGTGCCAGCAGCTTGCGGGGGGGCCAAGAAGATACGCAGTATTTT. As protein: CASSLRGGQEDTQYF. The chain has TRBV7-9 and TRBJ2-3, with 9 bases fitting TRBD2. The junction had 6 bases not matched to a gene; V was cut back by 3 bases and J by 5 bases. Per the germline V gene, CDR1 is SEHNR and CDR2 is FQNEAQ (reference sequence). CDR3 length: 15 residues.

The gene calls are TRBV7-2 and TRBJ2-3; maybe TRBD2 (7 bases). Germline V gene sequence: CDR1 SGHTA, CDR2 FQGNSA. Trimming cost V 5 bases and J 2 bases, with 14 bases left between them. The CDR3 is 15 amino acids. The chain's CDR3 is CASSPLGGATDTQYF. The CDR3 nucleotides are TGTGCCAGCAGCCCCCTAGGGGGGGCCACAGATACGCAGTATTTT.